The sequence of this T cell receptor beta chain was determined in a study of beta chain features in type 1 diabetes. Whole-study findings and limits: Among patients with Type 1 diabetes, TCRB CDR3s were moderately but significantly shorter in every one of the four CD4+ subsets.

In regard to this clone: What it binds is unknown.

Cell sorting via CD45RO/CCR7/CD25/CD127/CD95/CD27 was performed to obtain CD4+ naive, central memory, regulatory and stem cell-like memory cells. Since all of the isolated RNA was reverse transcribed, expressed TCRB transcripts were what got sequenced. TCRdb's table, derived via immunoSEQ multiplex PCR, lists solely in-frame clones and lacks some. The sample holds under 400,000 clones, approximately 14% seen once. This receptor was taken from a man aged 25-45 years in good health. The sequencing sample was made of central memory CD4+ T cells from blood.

CDR3 protein: CASSQRYDRGPFGSDTQYF. The CDR3 bases are TGCGCCAGCAGCCAGAGATACGACAGGGGGCCGTTTGGTTCAGATACGCAGTATTTT. The chain has TRBV5-1 and TRBJ2-3; 10 bases match TRBD1. The ends lost 4 bases at V and 4 bases at J; junction bases unmatched: 18. There are 19 residues in the CDR3. The germline V gene has CDR1 SGHRS and CDR2 YFSETQ.